The next 19 T cell receptor beta chains were all read from a single sample in a study of T cells of healthy individuals (dated by TCRdb to 2016 to 2019). The library was built by means of 5' RACE. Sequenced on an Illumina MiSeq. TCRdb reanalyzed the raw reads on its own, using fastp at Q25 for trimming and MiXCR for clone calling, and kept in-frame beta chains. Each CDR3 protein gets just one entry, which takes the most common genes and DNA from the rows behind it. Here the sample has about 53,000 distinct CDR3 sequences; about 14% occur a single time. Roughly 16% of the sample comes from the top ten. Receptors originate from a human donor in good health.

This clonotype was counted between two and nine times. The chain employs TRBV6-5 and TRBJ2-7; tentative D call: TRBD1 (7 bases). Deletions cut 0 bases from V and 4 bases from J, with 13 bases between. This CDR3 is built from 15 residues. CDR1 is MNHEY, CDR2 SVGAGI, per germline. As DNA, the CDR3 is TGTGCCAGCAGTTACTCGGGGGGACAGATTTACGAGCAGTACTTC. Translation gives CASSYSGGQIYEQYF.

This clonotype has at least ten counts. V and J are TRBV13 and TRBJ2-3; maybe TRBD1 (6 bases). Germline-derived CDR1 and CDR2 are PRHDT and FYEKMQ (reference sequence). The CDR3 covers 14 residues. V lost 1 base, J lost 4 bases, and 9 bases lay in between. The CDR3 loop is CASSLDRVADTQYF. In DNA, the CDR3 is TGTGCCAGCAGCTTAGACAGGGTCGCAGATACGCAGTATTTT.

The chain uses TRBV7-3 and TRBJ2-7; TRBD1 might be the D (5 bases). The CDR3 spans 14 residues. Trimming took 5 bases from V and 1 from J, leaving 12 bases between them. CDR1 is SGHTA and CDR2 is FQGTGA in the germline V gene. This chain's CDR3 is CASSPTAISYEQYF. In DNA form, the CDR3 reads TGTGCCAGCAGCCCGACAGCAATTTCCTACGAGCAGTACTTC.

This clonotype showed up many times. V gene TRBV7-2 combines with J gene TRBJ2-1, with D unclear. V lost 3 bases and J lost 10, with 13 bases in between. Germline assignment: CDR1 SGHTA and CDR2 FQGNSA. The CDR3 runs 13 residues. The DNA of the CDR3 is TGTGCCAGCAGCTTGCGGACCTCAGAGGAGCAGTTCTTC. Its translation: CASSLRTSEEQFF. Combining the CDR3 with reference TRBV7-2 and TRBJ2-1 gives the whole variable domain GAGVSQSPSNKVTEKGKDVELRCDPISGHTALYWYRQSLGQGLEFLIYFQGNSAPDKSGLPSDRFSAERTGGSVSTLTIQRTQQEDSAVYLCASSLRTSEEQFFGPGTRLTVL.

This clonotype was picked up a small number of times. The chain combines TRBV20-1 with TRBJ2-2; D is tentatively TRBD1 or TRBD2 (5 bases each). This CDR3 has 17 amino acids. Trimming removed 1 base at V and 3 bases at J, with 18 bases between. CDR1 and CDR2 (germline): DFQATT, SNEGSKA (reference sequence). The CDR3 DNA sequence: TGCAGTGCTAGAGGGTCGCCGGGACCTGGAGACACCGGGGAGCTGTTTTTT. Its translation is CSARGSPGPGDTGELFF.

The V gene is TRBV19, the J gene TRBJ2-3; D unresolved. CDR1 and CDR2 from the germline V gene are LNHDA and SQIVND (reference sequence). The CDR3 is 13 amino acids. V was pared by 2 bases and J by 4 bases, with 7 bases between. The CDR3 reads CASSISLADTQYF. DNA of the CDR3: TGTGCCAGTAGTATATCACTCGCAGATACGCAGTATTTT.

There are many counts of this clonotype. This sequence joins TRBV6-1 and TRBJ1-5; D unclear. Trimming shortened V by 5 bases and J by 0 bases, and 14 bases separated the two germline ends. This CDR3 contains 16 residues. Germline V CDR1 and CDR2: MNHNS, SASEGT. The CDR3 bases are TGTGCCAGCAGTTCCTTATCGGGGTATAGCAATCAGCCCCAGCATTTT. Amino acid sequence: CASSSLSGYSNQPQHF.

The chain couples TRBV12-3 or TRBV12-4 to TRBJ1-1, with 12 bases fitting TRBD1. The CDR3 has 14 amino acids. After removal of 7 bases from V and 6 bases from J, the junction contained 6 bases not matched to a gene. The CDR3 reads CASNLGQGAPEAFF. DNA for the CDR3: TGTGCCAGCAATTTGGGACAGGGGGCCCCTGAAGCTTTCTTT.

This clonotype has a handful of counts. The chain links TRBV11-2 to TRBJ1-2, with no clear D. V lost 5 bases and J 1 base, leaving 5 bases between the germline ends. This CDR3 contains 12 residues. Germline V lookup: CDR1 SGHAT, CDR2 FQNNGV. As DNA, the CDR3 is TGTGCCAGCAGCCCCGGTAACTATGGCTACACCTTC. Protein: CASSPGNYGYTF.

Ten or more counts support this clonotype. The gene calls are TRBV24-1 and TRBJ2-1; 7 bases are shared with TRBD1. V gave up 9 bases and J gave up 6 bases; unmatched junction bases: 7. Per the germline V gene, CDR1 is KGHDR and CDR2 is SFDVKD. The CDR3 is made up of 13 amino acids. The CDR3 protein is CATGRQGANEQFF. CDR3 bases: TGTGCCACCGGACGACAGGGAGCCAATGAGCAGTTCTTC.

This clonotype was observed at least ten times. CDR3 nucleotide sequence: TGTGCCAGCTTGGGGCGACAAATGAACTCAGATACGCAGTATTTT. Translating gives CASLGRQMNSDTQYF. The J gene is TRBJ2-3, the V gene TRBV7-8; maybe TRBD1 (5 bases). V gave up 8 bases and J gave up 4 bases, with 19 bases separating them. The CDR3 has 15 amino acids. Looked up from germline, CDR1 is SGHVS and CDR2 is FQNEAQ.

This clonotype was observed a few times. The chain combines TRBV25-1 with TRBJ2-6; D may correspond to TRBD1 or TRBD2 (5 bases each). This CDR3 contains 18 residues. The germline CDR1 and CDR2 sequences are MGHDK and SYGVNS. V was shortened by 4 bases and J by 0 bases, with 16 bases between the two germline ends. The CDR3, as DNA: TGTGCCAGCAGTGGATTGGGGGTTCGTTTCTCTGGGGCCAACGTCCTGACTTTC. Amino acid sequence: CASSGLGVRFSGANVLTF.

Ten or more counts support this clonotype. The chain is built from TRBV14 and TRBJ2-2, with a possible D match to TRBD1 (5 bases). CDR3 length equals 14 residues. Trimming pared 6 bases from V and 1 base from J, leaving 9 bases between. CDR1 is SGHDN and CDR2 is FVKESK in the germline V gene. CDR3 residues: CASRPQGNTGELFF. CDR3 coding DNA: TGTGCCAGCAGGCCGCAGGGGAACACCGGGGAGCTGTTTTTT.

This sequence joins TRBV15 and TRBJ1-4; D gene unclear. The V end lost 1 base, the J end lost 8 bases, and 17 bases lay between the germline ends. CDR3 length: 16 amino acids. Germline lookup yields CDR1 LNHNV and CDR2 YYDKDF (reference sequence). CDR3 in amino acids: CATSRAVSPSGEKLFF. DNA of the CDR3: TGTGCCACCAGCAGAGCGGTCAGCCCCTCGGGGGAAAAACTGTTTTTT. Supplemented by reference TRBV15 and TRBJ1-4, the full variable domain reads DAMVIQNPRYQVTQFGKPVTLSCSQTLNHNVMYWYQQKSSQAPKLLFHYYDKDFNNEADTPDNFQSRRPNTSFCFLDIRSPGLGDTAMYLCATSRAVSPSGEKLFFGSGTQLSVL.

This chain links TRBV19 with TRBJ1-5; TRBD1 agrees at 12 bases. V dropped 7 bases and J dropped 2; count of bases not matched to a gene: 9. In germline, CDR1 is LNHDA, CDR2 SQIVND (reference sequence). This CDR3 region has 17 residues. CDR3: CASIPGQGAWGNQPQHF. CDR3 coding DNA: TGTGCCAGTATCCCGGGACAGGGGGCATGGGGCAATCAGCCCCAGCATTTT.

The V call is TRBV20-1, the J call TRBJ2-5, with 12 bases identical to TRBD2. The germline V gene has CDR1 DFQATT and CDR2 SNEGSKA (reference sequence). Trimming at V came to 3 bases and at J to 1 base, leaving 6 bases not matched to a gene. The CDR3 covers 16 residues. The CDR3 DNA reads TGCAGTGCTAGGTTAGGGACTAGCGGGTCCCAAGAGACCCAGTACTTC. Its protein is CSARLGTSGSQETQYF.

This clonotype has only a few counts. The gene calls are TRBV7-9 and TRBJ2-2, with D possibly matching TRBD2 (5 bases). The CDR3 runs 13 residues. Trimming stripped 5 bases from V and 6 bases from J, with 10 bases between. CDR1 and CDR2 (germline): SEHNR, FQNEAQ (reference sequence). Written as DNA, the CDR3 is TGTGCCAGCAGCATTACTAGTCCCGGGGAGCTGTTTTTT. This codes for CASSITSPGELFF.

This clonotype was recorded at least ten times. The CDR3 bases are TGCAGCGTTGTCATAAATTCCGGCGCTGGCTACACCTTC. Its protein product is CSVVINSGAGYTF. This sequence joins TRBV29-1 and TRBJ1-2; D gene uncertain. Per the germline V gene, CDR1 is SQVTM and CDR2 is ANQGSEA. V dropped 4 bases and J dropped 7 bases, with 16 bases sitting between them. The CDR3 is 13 amino acids.

This clonotype was observed many times. J is TRBJ2-1 and V is TRBV29-1, with a possible D match to TRBD1 (6 bases). V shed 6 bases and J shed 9 bases, with 18 bases lying between them. Germline loops: CDR1 SQVTM, CDR2 ANQGSEA. The CDR3 extends over 13 amino acids. The CDR3 bases are TGCAGCGTAGACTCAGAGGGGGTGGGTGAGCAGTTCTTC. Amino acid sequence: CSVDSEGVGEQFF.